This T cell receptor (beta chain) was sequenced in a study of tumor-infiltrating lymphocytes in oesophageal squamous cell carcinoma. This clonotype was picked up a small number of times. MiXCR, run by TCRdb on the PCR reads, gives a single entry per CDR3 protein. The table shows 9,500 or so distinct CDR3 sequences, with 45% to 65% occurring only once. The CDR3 length is 15 residues. Germline CDR1 reads KGHDR; CDR2 reads SFDVKD. The V gene end was trimmed by 3 bases and the J gene end by 7 bases; junction bases not matched to a gene: 7. This chain uses TRBV24-1 with TRBJ2-3; 9 bases agree with TRBD2. This clonotype was sampled from a female donor with esophageal squamous cell carcinoma. The sample taken for sequencing was esophageal tumor tissue. The chain's CDR3 is CATSDRAGGRYTQYF. The CDR3 coding sequence is TGTGCCACCAGTGATCGAGCGGGAGGTCGGTATACGCAGTATTTT.